A selection of T cell receptor beta chains follows, all from one sample in a study of T cell responses to AZD1222 COVID-19 vaccine. Only in-frame clones appear in the TCRdb table, and some are missing; sequencing was by immunoSEQ multiplex PCR. Of about 140,000 clones detected, 93% appear once; the ten largest clones hold approximately 12%. The sequencing used peripheral blood, collected after recovery from COVID-19. These receptors originate from an adult who had recovered from COVID-19. The CDR3 runs from the conserved cysteine through the conserved F or W. The order of the fields is V gene, J gene, D gene, clone size, CDR3 DNA, CDR3 protein. The D gene is left open where the match is weak. Clone sizes are given selectively: once, few, many, or a class where the clone is expanded.

>TRBV19|TRBJ2-7|.|once
TGTGCCAGTAGTAGGGTGGGGGGCGTTGTCTACGAGCAGTACTTC
CASSRVGGVVYEQYF
>TRBV28|TRBJ2-7|.|.
TGTGCCAGCAGGGAGTTTACTAGCTCCTACGAGCAGTACTTC
CASREFTSSYEQYF
>TRBV12-3/TRBV12-4|TRBJ1-1|TRBD1|.
TGTGCCAGCAGTTGGGACAGGGTGACTGAAGCTTTCTTT
CASSWDRVTEAFF
>TRBV7-9|TRBJ1-3|TRBD1|.
TGTGCCAGCAGCCAAGACAGGGATGGAAACACCATATATTTT
CASSQDRDGNTIYF
>TRBV7-9|TRBJ2-3|.|.
TGTGCCAGCAGCGCACAGGGCGTTGGGACAGATACGCAGTATTTT
CASSAQGVGTDTQYF
>TRBV28|TRBJ1-2|.|.
TGTGCCAGCAGTTTAGGGGGGATAATTAACTATGGCTACACCTTC
CASSLGGIINYGYTF
>TRBV9|TRBJ2-7|.|.
TGTGCCAGCTCTGGAGTCGGGTTCTCCCACGAGCAGTACTTC
CASSGVGFSHEQYF
>TRBV28|TRBJ1-1|TRBD1|.
TGTGCCAGCAGTACCCCGGGACAGAGAATGAAAGCTTTCTTT
CASSTPGQRMKAFF
>TRBV7-2|TRBJ2-1|TRBD2|.
TGTGCCAGCAGCTTAGCGGGACTACCGGGCCATAATGAGCAGTTCTTC
CASSLAGLPGHNEQFF
>TRBV5-1|TRBJ1-4|TRBD1|.
TGCGCCAGCAGCTTGTCCGCCAGGGGGCAACTGTTTTTT
CASSLSARGQLFF
>TRBV19|TRBJ2-5|.|.
TGTGCCAGTAGTATAGGGGGGCAGTACGAGACCCAGTACTTC
CASSIGGQYETQYF
>TRBV6-5|TRBJ1-4|.|.
TGTGCCAGCAGTTACCAAACCGGGACGAGTCGTGGAAAACTGTTTTTT
CASSYQTGTSRGKLFF
>TRBV24-1|TRBJ2-1|.|.
TGTGCCCCAAAACGGGGTCCTGCGTGCGATGAGCAGTTCTTC
CAPKRGPACDEQFF
>TRBV7-3|TRBJ2-3|TRBD2|.
TGTGCCAGCAGCTTTTCTGTTAGCGGGGGCACAGATACGCAGTATTTT
CASSFSVSGGTDTQYF
>TRBV5-1|TRBJ2-2|.|few
TGCGCCAGCAGCTTGACTCCTGGGGAGCTGTTTTTT
CASSLTPGELFF
>TRBV28|TRBJ1-1|.|.
TGTGCCAGCAGTTCAGGGACCGAAACTGAAGCTTTTTTT
CASSSGTETEAFF
>TRBV3-1/TRBV3-2|TRBJ2-3|TRBD2|.
TGTGCCAGCAGCCAAGGGACTAGCCAAGGAGATACGCAGTATTTT
CASSQGTSQGDTQYF
>TRBV7-9|TRBJ1-1|.|.
TGTGCCAGCAGCGTAGAGGGAGGGGTTAACACTGAAGCTTTCTTT
CASSVEGGVNTEAFF
>TRBV28|TRBJ2-3|.|.
TGTGCCAGCAGTTTTGGGACCCCATTTGGAATTTCAGATACGCAGTATTTT
CASSFGTPFGISDTQYF
>TRBV28|TRBJ2-4|.|.
TGTGCCAGCAGTTTATTAGCGGATATCCGCAAAAACATTCAGTACTTC
CASSLLADIRKNIQYF
>TRBV19|TRBJ2-7|.|once
TGTGCCAGTAGTATAGGGCGGGCCAGCGGCGAGCAGTACTTC
CASSIGRASGEQYF
>TRBV28|TRBJ1-6|.|once
TGTGCCAGCAGTTTCGGGAACACGCCCCTCCACTTT
CASSFGNTPLHF
>TRBV7-9|TRBJ1-5|.|.
TGTGCCAGCAGCCCTAGCGGGGGTCTGGGCAGACGAAAGCATTTT
CASSPSGGLGRRKHF
>TRBV16|TRBJ2-1|TRBD2|.
TGTGCCAGCAGCCAGGGGAGGGCCTACAATGAGCAGTTCTTC
CASSQGRAYNEQFF
>TRBV25-1|TRBJ1-1|.|.
TGTGCCAGCACAGGAGATAACACTGAAGCTTTCTTT
CASTGDNTEAFF
>TRBV5-1|TRBJ1-4|TRBD1|.
TGCGCCAGCAGCCTCGGACAGGGGGCGGAATATGAAAAACTGTTTTTT
CASSLGQGAEYEKLFF
>TRBV28|TRBJ1-5|TRBD1|.
TGTGCCAGCAGGCCGACAGGGGGTATAAATCCCCAGCATTTT
CASRPTGGINPQHF
>TRBV5-5|TRBJ1-3|.|.
TGTGCCAGCAGCTTTTTCCTCTCTGGAAACACCATATATTTT
CASSFFLSGNTIYF
>TRBV6-5|TRBJ2-7|.|.
TGTGCCAGCAGTCCCGGGACACCGAGCTCCTACGAGCAGTACTTC
CASSPGTPSSYEQYF
>TRBV30|TRBJ2-1|.|.
TGTGCCTGGAGCGTTGAGGATGAGCAGTTCTTC
CAWSVEDEQFF
>TRBV9|TRBJ1-1|.|.
TGTGCCAGCAGCGTAGAACAGAACACTGAAGCTTTCTTT
CASSVEQNTEAFF
>TRBV18|TRBJ2-4|.|once
TGTGCCAGCTCACCACCAGCCTTAGCCAAAAACATTCAGTACTTC
CASSPPALAKNIQYF
>TRBV11-2|TRBJ2-1|.|.
TGTGCCAGCAGCATGATGGGGGCGTCCTACAATGAGCAGTTCTTC
CASSMMGASYNEQFF
>TRBV18|TRBJ2-7|TRBD1|.
TGTGCCAGCTCGCCCGGGACAGGGGTCTACGAGCAGTACTTC
CASSPGTGVYEQYF
>TRBV28|TRBJ1-6|.|.
TGTGCCACTGCGGAGCTGACGACCTATAATTCACCCCTCCACTTT
CATAELTTYNSPLHF
>TRBV2|TRBJ1-4|TRBD1|.
TGTGCCAGCAGTGCGCTGCAGGGGGGTAATGAAAAACTGTTTTTT
CASSALQGGNEKLFF
>TRBV28|TRBJ1-5|.|.
TGTGCCAGCAGGTCACAGGGAGTCCAGCATTTT
CASRSQGVQHF
>TRBV28|TRBJ1-2|.|.
TGTGCCAGCAGTCCCCCTCTGAGGGGAGGTGGCTACACCTTC
CASSPPLRGGGYTF
>TRBV20-1|TRBJ1-1|.|.
TGCAGTGCTAGTGGAAGATGGAGCACTGAAGCTTTCTTT
CSASGRWSTEAFF
>TRBV3-1/TRBV3-2|TRBJ2-1|TRBD2|.
TGTGCCAGCAGCCCAACTAGCGGGAGTAATGAGCAGTTCTTC
CASSPTSGSNEQFF
>TRBV28|TRBJ2-1|TRBD1|once
TGTGCCAGCAGTTTTCGGGACAGCCGCAATGAGCAGTTCTTC
CASSFRDSRNEQFF
>TRBV6-5|TRBJ2-1|.|.
TGTGCCAGCAGTTACTCGATACAGGAGGTCTACAATGAGCAGTTCTTC
CASSYSIQEVYNEQFF
>TRBV4-1|TRBJ1-2|TRBD1|few
TGCGCCAGCAGCCACCCGGGACAGGGGGCGGCTGGCTACACCTTC
CASSHPGQGAAGYTF
>TRBV7-9|TRBJ2-1|.|.
TGTGCCAGCAGCTTAGGAGAGAACAATGAGCAGTTCTTC
CASSLGENNEQFF
>TRBV5-1|TRBJ1-1|.|.
TGCGCCAGCAGCTTAAACAATGGGGAGGACGCTTTCTTT
CASSLNNGEDAFF
>TRBV27|TRBJ2-7|.|.
TGTGCCAGCAGTTCTTTGAACAGGGACCCCTACGAGCAGTACTTC
CASSSLNRDPYEQYF